Below, one T cell receptor (beta chain) is given with its context. Its antigen remains unknown. Each CDR3 protein gets one entry after TCRdb re-called the 5' RACE reads with MiXCR. The data contain 400,000 to 500,000 distinct CDR3 sequences, about 19% of them singletons. V lost 1 base and J 8 bases, leaving 9 bases between the germline ends. In germline, CDR1 is SGHVS, CDR2 FQNEAQ. The length of the CDR3 is 13 residues. This sample is part of a study of T-cell memory formation after mild COVID-19. As for the study in general: Clustering of TCRs was largely donor specific. Notes on the study in general: Most CD4+ clones that shrank were in CM and EM, while CD8+ ones turned up in EMRA. Nothing showed for sure that second-wave clones peaking on day 37 were SARS-CoV-2 specific.

This TCR came from an adult woman who had mild COVID-19 (a few samples of this study predate the infection). Cell type and time point are not known. The sequenced sample was PBMCs or a T cell subset sorted from them (not recorded which). The rearrangement uses TRBV7-8 and TRBJ2-1; TRBD2 might be the D (5 bases). CDR3 in DNA: TGTGCCAGCAGCTTAGAAGCGGCGGATGAGCAGTTCTTC. It translates to CASSLEAADEQFF. The whole variable domain, remainder taken from reference TRBV7-8 and TRBJ2-1, is GAGVSQSPRYKVAKRGQDVALRCDPISGHVSLFWYQQALGQGPEFLTYFQNEAQLDKSGLPSDRFFAERPEGSVSTLKIQRTQQEDSAVYLCASSLEAADEQFFGPGTRLTVL.